Listed here are 3 T cell receptor beta chains from one sample, sequenced in a study of CD8 T cells in Susac syndrome. An input of about 0.5 to 1 ug of RNA was subjected to reverse transcription using random hexamers. TCRdb reprocessed the immunoSEQ multiplex PCR reads with MiXCR, giving one entry per CDR3 protein. The data hold hundreds of thousands of distinct CDR3 sequences, with about nine tenths observed a single time. The sequenced sample consisted of CD8+ T cells from PBMCs. Receptors were obtained from a human donor with multiple sclerosis.

This chain uses TRBV20-1 with TRBJ2-5; D might be TRBD1 or TRBD2, each matching 5 bases. CDR3 size: 15 residues. V was shortened by 7 bases and J by 1 base, with 19 bases between the two germline ends. CDR1 DFQATT and CDR2 SNEGSKA come from the germline V gene (reference sequence). CDR3 residues: CSVISVLGVQETQYF. The DNA of the CDR3 is TGCAGTGTAATCTCAGTCTTGGGGGTCCAAGAGACCCAGTACTTC.

With regard to this clonotype: One end of the junction is discordant with germline, which a read error may explain. The DNA for the CDR3 is TGTGCCAGCAGCTCCGCTTCGGGACGGCGGTACAATGGGCAGTTCTTC. Protein product: CASSSASGRRYNGQFF. The rearrangement uses TRBV7-9 and TRBJ2-1; tentatively, D is TRBD1 or TRBD2 (5 bases each). Looked up from germline, CDR1 is SEHNR and CDR2 is FQNEAQ (reference sequence). The CDR3 spans 16 residues.

The gene calls are TRBV2 and TRBJ1-1; 7 bases map to TRBD1. Trimming cost V 7 bases and J 1 base; bases outside gene matches: 12. The CDR3 sequence is 16 residues long. CDR1 is SNHLY, CDR2 FYNNEI, per germline. The CDR3 coding sequence is TGTGCCAGCACAAGAAATCGACAGGGTGGGAACACTGAAGCTTTCTTT. Translating it yields CASTRNRQGGNTEAFF.